This T cell receptor beta chain was documented in a study of cytomegalovirus exposure and HLA in healthy donors. General study findings and limits: In a later analysis, around 18,000 TCR beta sequences were associated with HLA alleles at 0.05 false discovery rate.

Each donor's status was that of a healthy bone marrow donor. Trimming took off 2 bases at V and 1 base at J, with 11 bases between the two ends. This CDR3 has 15 residues. CDR1 and CDR2 from the germline V gene are MDHEN and SYDVKM. PCR was performed using 60 Vbeta and 13 Jbeta primers. Clones were read by immunoSEQ multiplex PCR, and TCRdb kept only the in-frame ones, dropping some. The sample has around 150,000 clones, 60% to 75% seen once; the top ten hold around 1.6%. This clone occurred a few times. Its specificity is not known. This rearrangement joins TRBV28 to TRBJ1-1, with D hard to call. This clonotype was obtained from a human donor in good health. The specimen sequenced was PBMCs. CDR3 in DNA: TGTGCCAGCAGTTTAGGTGGGCAGGAGAACACTGAAGCTTTCTTT. Encoded protein: CASSLGGQENTEAFF.